Listed here are 17 T cell receptor beta chains from one sample, sequenced in a study of CD8+ T cells in alopecia areata. The treatment: oral pan-JAK inhibitor, 5-10 mg twice daily. RNA extraction was followed by reverse transcription into cDNA, which acted as the sequencing template. TCRdb keeps only in-frame clones here, not all; method: immunoSEQ multiplex PCR. The sample yields about 150,000 clones, under 70% seen once. The starting material was CD4+ T cells sorted from blood, obtained at week 4, from a patient treated with tofacitinib. These receptors were taken from a human donor with alopecia areata.

This sequence joins TRBV5-8 and TRBJ1-2; D is uncertain. Trimming shortened V by 3 bases and J by 13 bases, and 19 bases separated the two germline ends. The CDR3 has 13 amino acids. Germline CDR1 reads SGHTS; CDR2 reads YDEGEE. For the CDR3, the DNA is TGTGCCAGCAGCTCGGTAGCTGGGAGCCCGATCACCTTC. Amino acids: CASSSVAGSPITF. The full variable domain, completed using reference TRBV5-8 and TRBJ1-2, is EAGVTQSPTHLIKTRGQQATLRCSPISGHTSVYWYQQALGLGLQFLLWYDEGEERNRGNFPPRFSGRQFPNYSSELNVNALELEDSALYLCASSSVAGSPITFGSGTRLTVV.

The chain carries TRBV4-3 and TRBJ1-4; D gene unclear. Germline V CDR1 and CDR2: LGHNA, YSLEER. This CDR3 contains 17 residues. The V end was cut by 0 bases, the J end by 4 bases, with 15 bases between. DNA of the CDR3: TGCGCCAGCAGCCAAGAAGGCCCGCCAGTCCTTAATGAAAAACTGTTTTTT. Protein: CASSQEGPPVLNEKLFF.

This clone was picked up one time. V gene TRBV29-1 combines with J gene TRBJ2-7, with D unresolved. Trimming took off 4 bases at V and 0 bases at J, with 7 bases between the two ends. Looked up from germline, CDR1 is SQVTM and CDR2 is ANQGSEA. The CDR3 runs 12 residues. CDR3 region: CSVVVSSYEQYF. The DNA of the CDR3 is TGCAGCGTTGTTGTCTCCTCCTACGAGCAGTACTTC.

This clone was picked up a small number of times. CDR3 sequence: CSVGDRANTGELFF. For the CDR3, the DNA is TGCAGCGTGGGGGACAGGGCGAACACCGGGGAGCTGTTTTTT. The chain combines TRBV29-1 with TRBJ2-2, with TRBD1 matching over 9 bases. The CDR3 sequence is 14 residues long. V dropped 6 bases and J dropped 0; count of bases not matched to a gene: 2. CDR1 is SQVTM and CDR2 is ANQGSEA in the germline V gene.

The chain is built from TRBV6-5 and TRBJ1-5, with a possible D match to TRBD1 (5 bases). Per the germline V gene, CDR1 is MNHEY and CDR2 is SVGAGI. The V and J ends lost 2 bases and 6 bases respectively, with 8 bases between them. The CDR3 consists of 13 residues. The CDR3 protein is CASSYDSGQPQHF. The CDR3 DNA is TGTGCCAGCAGTTACGACAGCGGTCAGCCCCAGCATTTT.

J is TRBJ2-7 and V is TRBV7-6; TRBD2 matches at 15 bases. The CDR3 covers 17 residues. The V gene end was trimmed by 6 bases and the J gene end by 3 bases; junction bases not matched to a gene: 9. The germline V gene has CDR1 SGHVS and CDR2 FNYEAQ. In DNA, the CDR3 is TGTGCCAGCAGTCGGACTAGCGGGGGGGCTACCATCTACGAGCAGTACTTC. Residues: CASSRTSGGATIYEQYF. Full variable domain (rest looked up from reference TRBV7-6 and TRBJ2-7): GAGVSQSPRYKVTKRGQDVALRCDPISGHVSLYWYRQALGQGPEFLTYFNYEAQQDKSGLPNDRFSAERPEGSISTLTIQRTEQRDSAMYRCASSRTSGGATIYEQYFGPGTRLTVT.

V is TRBV29-1 and J is TRBJ2-7, with 8 bases matching TRBD2. The CDR3 has 11 residues. Per germline, CDR1 SQVTM and CDR2 ANQGSEA. V was pared by 6 bases and J by 9 bases, with 7 bases of the junction left unmatched. The CDR3 coding sequence is TGCAGCGTCGGCGATCTAGCGGGGCAGTACTTC. This gives the protein CSVGDLAGQYF.

This clone was picked up a small number of times. This rearrangement joins TRBV19 to TRBJ2-3; D unclear. This CDR3 region has 13 residues. Germline CDR1 and CDR2: LNHDA and SQIVND (reference sequence). V lost 7 bases and J lost 1, with 9 bases in between. The DNA for the CDR3 is TGTGCCAGTAAGAAGGTAGGCACAGATACGCAGTATTTT. Amino acid sequence: CASKKVGTDTQYF.

This clone has a single count. This chain connects TRBV15 to TRBJ1-5; D unclear. Between the trimmed V and J ends, which lost 0 bases and 7 bases, there was a span of 13 bases. The CDR3 runs to 15 residues. The germline gives CDR1 LNHNV, CDR2 YYDKDF (reference sequence). The CDR3 nucleotides read TGTGCCACCAGCAGAGAAAACTTGCCGGGGCAGCCCCAGCATTTT. Amino acids: CATSRENLPGQPQHF.

The chain carries TRBV30 and TRBJ1-5; TRBD1 matches 7 bases. CDR1 is GTSNPN and CDR2 is SVGIG in the germline V gene (reference sequence). V was clipped by 2 bases and J by 1 base; unmatched bases: 5. This CDR3 comprises 15 residues. CDR3: CAWSTWDRSNQPQHF. The CDR3 nucleotides are TGTGCCTGGAGTACGTGGGACAGAAGCAATCAGCCCCAGCATTTT.

This sequence joins TRBV29-1 and TRBJ1-4; D ambiguous. Trimming shortened V by 4 bases and J by 5 bases, and 17 bases separated the two germline ends. The germline CDR1 and CDR2 sequences are SQVTM and ANQGSEA. This CDR3 has 15 residues. CDR3 sequence reads: CSVVPLGPGNEKLFF. The CDR3 nucleotides read TGCAGCGTTGTTCCTCTCGGCCCTGGAAATGAAAAACTGTTTTTT.

The chain combines TRBV30 with TRBJ2-7; D is uncertain. Per germline, CDR1 GTSNPN and CDR2 SVGIG (reference sequence). The CDR3 sequence is 11 residues long. V lost 4 bases, J lost 0 bases, and 4 bases lay in between. This CDR3 reads CAWTNSYEQYF. For the CDR3, the DNA is TGTGCCTGGACGAACTCCTACGAGCAGTACTTC.

This clone has more than one count but fewer than ten. The chain couples TRBV25-1 to TRBJ2-5; D gene ambiguous. With 1 base removed from V and 7 bases from J, the gap between germline ends came to 10 bases. Germline V gives CDR1 MGHDK, CDR2 SYGVNS. The CDR3 sequence is 13 residues long. The CDR3 nucleotides read TGTGCCAGCAGTGAATTCGACCGCACGACCCAGTACTTC. It encodes CASSEFDRTTQYF.

Comments on this clone: Other DNA sequences in this specimen translate into the identical CDR3. The V gene is TRBV30, the J gene TRBJ1-2; D is unclear. This CDR3 is 12 amino acids long. Germline CDR1 reads GTSNPN; CDR2 reads SVGIG (reference sequence). Trimming took 1 base from V and 2 from J, leaving 5 bases between them. The CDR3 spells CAWSEGNYGYTF. The CDR3 bases are TGTGCCTGGAGTGAGGGAAACTATGGCTACACCTTC.

The chain carries TRBV29-1 and TRBJ1-4; TRBD1 aligns across 9 bases. The CDR3 is made up of 14 amino acids. Germline assignment: CDR1 SQVTM and CDR2 ANQGSEA. Trimming cost V 8 bases and J 7 bases; bases outside gene matches: 11. The DNA of the CDR3 is TGCAGCACCTTGAACAGGGGGCCAGGTGAAAAACTGTTTTTT. Its protein product is CSTLNRGPGEKLFF.

V usage is TRBV18 and J usage is TRBJ2-1; 9 positions agree with TRBD2. With V trimmed by 3 bases and J by 5 bases, 2 bases remained unmatched. CDR3 length: 14 amino acids. Germline assignment: CDR1 KGHSH and CDR2 LQKENI. The CDR3 protein is CASSPRLADNEQFF. The CDR3 DNA sequence: TGTGCCAGCTCACCTAGACTAGCGGACAATGAGCAGTTCTTC.

The chain's CDR3 is CSVDRSHGYTF. Written as DNA, the CDR3 is TGCAGCGTGGACAGATCTCACGGCTACACCTTC. The chain is built from TRBV29-1 and TRBJ1-2; D possibly corresponds to TRBD1 (6 bases). The CDR3 is made up of 11 amino acids. The V gene lost 6 bases and the J gene lost 8 bases, with 13 bases spanning the gap. Per germline, CDR1 SQVTM and CDR2 ANQGSEA.